The 19 T cell receptor beta chains given below trace back to one sample, sequenced in a study of tumor and adjacent non-tumor tissue in lung cancer. This sample's RNA came from whole unsorted tissue. Distant lung tissue was collected more than 3 cm away from the tumor edge. Three rounds of nested PCR, following a modified ARM-PCR protocol, produced the TCRbeta library. TCRdb recomputed calls from the multiplex PCR reads with MiXCR, one row per CDR3 protein. Altogether under 85,000 distinct CDR3 sequences are present, 76% being singletons, with the ten largest covering roughly 37%. The specimen was distant non-tumor lung tissue. Receptors were obtained from a man between 65 and 80 years old with non-small cell lung cancer.

This clonotype appeared once. A junction boundary mismatches the germline segment, possibly from a read error. The V and J genes are TRBV5-6 and TRBJ2-1; maybe TRBD1 (5 bases). The length of the CDR3 is 16 residues. Germline V gene lookup returns CDR1 SGHDT and CDR2 YYEEEE. The CDR3 nucleotides are TGTGACAGCAGTTTGGGATTCCAGGGTTCCTACAATCAGCAGTTCTTC. This codes for CDSSLGFQGSYNQQFF.

The chain joins TRBV12-3 or TRBV12-4 to TRBJ1-4; no clear D. CDR3 length: 11 amino acids. The CDR3 DNA reads TGTGCTAGCGGTACACGGGAGAAACTGTTTTTT. Translation gives CASGTREKLFF.

As to this clonotype: Germline and junction disagree at one end, which may indicate a read error. This chain uses TRBV5-5 with TRBJ2-5; D call uncertain. This CDR3 is built from 13 residues. Germline assignment: CDR1 SGHKS and CDR2 YYEKEE (reference sequence). The CDR3 DNA follows: TGTCCCAGCAGCTTGGTCAGTCCAGAGACCCAGTGCTTC. Encoded protein: CPSSLVSPETQCF.

Turning to this clonotype: Mismatch with germline at one junction end may stem from a read error. The V and J genes are TRBV6-2 or TRBV6-3 and TRBJ2-7; D may be TRBD2 (5 bases). Germline lookup yields CDR1 MNHEY and CDR2 SVGEGT. This CDR3 is 12 amino acids long. The CDR3 region is CDSGIPSYEQYF. DNA of the CDR3: TGTGACAGCGGCATCCCGTCCTACGAACAGTACTTC.

The chain uses TRBV20-1 and TRBJ1-2, with 8 bases fitting TRBD1. The J segment lost 5 bases and the V segment lost 8 bases, leaving 10 bases of the junction unmatched. Germline assignment: CDR1 DFQATT and CDR2 SNEGSKA (reference sequence). The CDR3 sequence is 13 residues long. The chain's CDR3 is CSIIYRGGYGYTF. CDR3 DNA sequence: TGCAGTATTATTTACAGGGGGGGGTATGGCTACACCTTC.

In this sample, this clonotype turned up once. Relative to the germline gene, one junction end is altered; a read error may explain this. V usage is TRBV11-2 and J usage is TRBJ1-6, with 7 bases aligning to TRBD1. There are 15 residues in the CDR3. Germline V gives CDR1 SGHAT, CDR2 FQNNGV. For the CDR3, the DNA is TGTGTCAGCAGCACCGGGACAGCGTATAATTCACCCCTCCACTTT. The encoded protein is CVSSTGTAYNSPLHF.

The chain employs TRBV28 and TRBJ2-7; the match to TRBD2 covers 13 bases. The CDR3 covers 15 residues. Losses at the gene ends were 6 bases for V and 4 bases for J; bases not matched to a gene: 6. The germline V gene has CDR1 MDHEN and CDR2 SYDVKM. CDR3 amino acids: CASRSRTSGGYEQYF. CDR3 sequence (DNA): TGTGCCAGCAGATCAAGGACTAGCGGGGGTTACGAGCAGTACTTC.

Remarks on this clonotype: Mismatch with germline at one junction end may stem from a read error. Written as DNA, the CDR3 is TGTGCCAGCAGTGAAGAGGGGCTTGGGGCCGACGTCCTGACTTTC. Translated: CASSEEGLGADVLTF. This sequence joins TRBV6-1 and TRBJ2-6, with D maybe TRBD1 (5 bases). The CDR3 covers 15 residues. Germline V gene lookup returns CDR1 MNHNS and CDR2 SASEGT.

In DNA form, the CDR3 reads TGTGCCAGCAGCGTAGGGTCGAGACAGCTTCCCCAGCATTTT. It encodes CASSVGSRQLPQHF. V is TRBV28 and J is TRBJ1-5; possible D gene TRBD1, 5 bases. With 6 bases removed from V and 10 bases from J, the gap between germline ends came to 19 bases. CDR1 MDHEN and CDR2 SYDVKM come from the germline V gene. CDR3 length: 14 residues.

Concerning this clonotype itself: Given a much more abundant clone one base away, this may be a read error. CDR3 region: CASSLVIGRELFF. CDR3 bases: TGTGCCAGCAGCTTGGTTATCGGGAGGGAGCTGTTTTTT. The chain has TRBV5-4 and TRBJ2-2, with D maybe TRBD2 (5 bases). CDR3 size: 13 residues. V shed 0 bases and J shed 9 bases, with 9 bases lying between them. In germline, CDR1 is SGHNT, CDR2 YYREEE (reference sequence).

Regarding this clonotype: The junction and the germline gene differ at one end; a read error may be behind it. The chain has TRBV10-2 and TRBJ1-1; D gene uncertain. The CDR3 totals 13 residues. From germline, CDR1 is WSHSY and CDR2 SAAADI. CDR3 nucleotide sequence: TGCGCCAGCCAATCCTCCATGAACACTGAAGTTTTCTTC. Translated: CASQSSMNTEVFF.

With respect to this clonotype: The junction does not match germline at one end; this may be a read error. The CDR3 coding sequence is TGTGCCACCAGTGACTTGTGGCGGGGGGGCAATGAGCACTTCTTC. This gives the protein CATSDLWRGGNEHFF. The chain recombines TRBV24-1 with TRBJ2-1; 9 positions agree with TRBD2. The CDR3 sequence is 15 residues long. From germline, CDR1 is KGHDR and CDR2 SFDVKD.

Comments on this clonotype: Here the CDR3 omits its conserved ending phenylalanine or tryptophan, so a read error is the likely source. The chain joins TRBV28 to TRBJ2-3, with D possibly TRBD1 on 6 matching bases. Trimming took off 5 bases at V and 3 bases at J, with 18 bases between the two ends. The CDR3 runs 16 residues. In germline, CDR1 is MDHEN, CDR2 SYDVKM. The CDR3 bases are TGTGCCAGCAGTCTTTTTCGGGCAGGGGAAACAGATACGCAGTATCTT. Its protein product is CASSLFRAGETDTQYL.

V and J are TRBV11-3 and TRBJ1-1; D is possibly TRBD1 (5 bases). CDR1 SGHNT and CDR2 YENEEA come from the germline V gene. This CDR3 is built from 15 residues. Trimming shortened V by 10 bases and J by 4 bases, and 22 bases separated the two germline ends. CDR3 coding DNA: TGTGCCAACAACTTCTCTACCGGGGGGAGCACTGAAGCTTTCTTT. This translates into CANNFSTGGSTEAFF.

A word on this clonotype: At one end, the junction sequence differs from germline, possibly due to a read error. The CDR3 loop reads CVSSYYWGSSEAFF. CDR3 nucleotides: TGTGTCAGCAGTTACTACTGGGGAAGCAGTGAAGCTTTCTTT. The chain combines TRBV6-5 with TRBJ1-1; D not certain. The CDR3 contains 14 residues. The V gene's germline CDR1 is MNHEY and CDR2 SVGAGI.

About this clonotype: A junction end diverges from the germline sequence, so it may reflect a read error. The rearrangement uses TRBV6-2 or TRBV6-3 and TRBJ2-2; TRBD2 is a possible D gene (5 bases). CDR1 and CDR2 from the germline V gene are MNHEY and SVGEGT. The CDR3 length is 12 residues. The CDR3: CASSTNIGKLFF. Written as DNA, the CDR3 is TGTGCCAGTAGTACCAACATCGGGAAGCTGTTTTTT.

For this clonotype: The junction departs from germline at one end; a sequencing error may be responsible. This sequence joins TRBV10-2 and TRBJ2-7; D perhaps matches TRBD2 (6 bases). This CDR3 is built from 13 residues. The germline V gene encodes CDR1 WSHSY and CDR2 SAAADI. CDR3 nucleotides: TGTGCCACCTTCGGGGGTGGGCCCTACAAGCAGTACTTC. Amino acids: CATFGGGPYKQYF.

On this clonotype: A single base separates this from a much larger clone, so it may be a read error. The rearrangement joins TRBV13 to TRBJ2-6, with 8 bases identical to TRBD1. With 1 base clipped from V and 3 bases from J, the junction kept 8 bases outside the gene matches. The CDR3 has 18 residues. CDR1 is PRHDT and CDR2 is FYEKMQ in the germline V gene (reference sequence). CDR3 sequence: CASSLVGTGPYGANVLTF. In DNA form, the CDR3 reads TGTGCCAGCAGCTTAGTGGGGACAGGACCGTATGGGGCCAACGTCCTGACTTTC.

On this clonotype: One end of the junction varies from germline; a read error may be responsible. V usage is TRBV11-3 and J usage is TRBJ1-1; D may be TRBD1 (5 bases). Germline CDR1 SGHNT, CDR2 YENEEA. The CDR3 is 16 residues long. The CDR3, as DNA: TGTAGCAGCAGCTTCCGTGACAGAACCCTGAACACAGAAGCTTTCTTT. Its translation: CSSSFRDRTLNTEAFF.